The 19 T cell receptor beta chains listed next were all sequenced from one sample in a study of blood T cells in healthy people across ages. PCR was performed a second time for about 7 to 12 cycles using a sample-barcoded 5' primer and a J-beta primer mix. TCRdb reprocessed the 5' RACE reads via MiXCR and lists one record per CDR3 protein. This sample carries over 450,000 distinct CDR3 sequences, 24% of them seen once, and the ten largest clones take under 9%. These data were also filed under a second study, of T cells of mothers and their children.

Sequenced material: blood. The source of these receptors is a boy between 10 and 17 years old in good health.

This chain links TRBV12-3 or TRBV12-4 with TRBJ1-2; 7 bases fit TRBD1. J lost 1 base, V lost 7 bases, and 6 bases had no gene match. This CDR3 region has 14 residues. This CDR3 is CASTWTGYNYGYTF. CDR3 nucleotide sequence: TGTGCCAGCACATGGACAGGTTATAACTATGGCTACACCTTC.

About this clonotype: One end of the junction is discordant with germline, which a read error may explain. V and J are TRBV18 and TRBJ1-2; tentatively, D is TRBD1 (5 bases). The CDR3 sequence is 14 residues long. Germline loops: CDR1 KGHSH, CDR2 LQKENI. The CDR3 here is CAGSPGTAGYGYTF. The CDR3 nucleotides read TGTGCCGGCTCACCCGGGACGGCGGGCTATGGCTACACCTTC.

The chain joins TRBV28 to TRBJ2-7, with TRBD1 matching over 9 bases. The junction had 4 bases not matched to a gene; V was cut back by 7 bases and J by 3 bases. The CDR3 extends over 13 amino acids. Germline CDR1 and CDR2: MDHEN and SYDVKM. The CDR3 DNA is TGTGCCAGCATCGGACAGGGGAACTACGAGCAGTACTTC. It encodes CASIGQGNYEQYF.

The rearrangement uses TRBV5-5 and TRBJ2-2; unclear D gene. This CDR3 region has 16 residues. Trimming stripped 2 bases from V and 2 bases from J, with 13 bases between. CDR1 and CDR2 (germline): SGHKS, YYEKEE (reference sequence). The CDR3 coding sequence is TGTGCCAGCAGCTTAGTCCATTCCCTAAACACCGGGGAGCTGTTTTTT. Its protein is CASSLVHSLNTGELFF.

As for this clonotype: One junction end disagrees with the germline gene, perhaps due to a read error. This rearrangement joins TRBV6-6 to TRBJ2-7, with a weak D call TRBD1 (5 bases). Germline-derived CDR1 and CDR2 are MNHNY and SVGAGI (reference sequence). The CDR3 totals 16 residues. CDR3 bases: TGTGCCAGCAGTTACTCGGTGGAGACAGTCTCCTACGAGCAGTATTTC. Protein: CASSYSVETVSYEQYF.

In its sample, this clonotype was seen a few times. The V and J genes are TRBV20-1 and TRBJ2-2; D remains ambiguous. This CDR3 is 15 amino acids long. Germline V gene sequence: CDR1 DFQATT, CDR2 SNEGSKA (reference sequence). Trimming took 5 bases from V and 1 from J, leaving 14 bases between them. CDR3 loop: CSASPRHRNTGELFF. CDR3 sequence (DNA): TGCAGTGCTTCCCCCAGGCACAGGAACACCGGGGAGCTGTTTTTT.

This chain connects TRBV7-6 to TRBJ2-1; TRBD1 matches 11 bases. The J call is doubtful: the DNA matches TRBJ2-7 better. Germline CDR1 SGHVS, CDR2 FNYEAQ. The CDR3 covers 15 residues. The CDR3 DNA sequence: TGTGCCAGCGGCCAAGGACAGGGGGCTTCATACGAGCAGTACTTC. It codes for CASGQGQGASYEQYF.

This clonotype has only a few counts. The chain combines TRBV4-2 with TRBJ2-1; 15 positions agree with TRBD2. The germline V gene encodes CDR1 LGHNA and CDR2 YNFKEQ. The CDR3 consists of 17 residues. V lost 11 bases, J lost 0 bases, and 8 bases stayed unmatched. As DNA, the CDR3 is TGTGCCTCTGTAGGACTAGCGGGAGGGAGCTCCTACAATGAGCAGTTCTTC. This codes for CASVGLAGGSSYNEQFF.

V and J are TRBV20-1 and TRBJ2-5; a weak D match, TRBD1 (5 bases). This CDR3 contains 13 residues. Between the trimmed V and J ends, which lost 6 bases and 1 base, there was a span of 12 bases. The germline gives CDR1 DFQATT, CDR2 SNEGSKA (reference sequence). The CDR3 region has the DNA TGCAGTGCCCACGAAGGGGTCCAAGAGACCCAGTACTTC. This codes for CSAHEGVQETQYF.

This sequence joins TRBV5-1 and TRBJ2-7; 8 positions match TRBD2. Trimming removed 0 bases from V and 5 bases from J; junction bases left unmatched: 7. This CDR3 is 15 amino acids long. Per germline, CDR1 SGHRS and CDR2 YFSETQ. The CDR3 here is CASSLASGSFHEQYF. The CDR3 DNA follows: TGCGCCAGCAGCTTGGCAAGCGGGAGCTTCCACGAGCAGTACTTC.

This clonotype was recorded at least ten times. The chain uses TRBV29-1 and TRBJ2-1; 11 nucleotides line up with TRBD1. V was pared by 8 bases and J by 8 bases, with 14 bases of the junction left unmatched. The CDR3 is 15 amino acids. Germline V gene lookup returns CDR1 SQVTM and CDR2 ANQGSEA. CDR3 in amino acids: CSSLNQDRGLDEQFF. CDR3 in DNA: TGCAGCAGCCTAAATCAGGACAGGGGGCTCGATGAGCAGTTCTTC.

This clonotype was picked up many times. The chain employs TRBV4-3 and TRBJ1-4, with D unclear. The germline gives CDR1 LGHNA, CDR2 YSLEER. V shed 3 bases and J shed 0 bases, with 11 bases lying between them. The CDR3 is made up of 16 amino acids. The CDR3 coding sequence is TGCGCCAGCAGCCAGACTCTGACAACAACTAATGAAAAACTGTTTTTT. Residues: CASSQTLTTTNEKLFF.

The V and J genes are TRBV5-1 and TRBJ1-1, with 9 positions matching TRBD1. With V trimmed by 1 base and J by 4 bases, 5 bases remained unmatched. There are 15 residues in the CDR3. Germline CDR1 is SGHRS and CDR2 is YFSETQ. CDR3: CASSLRTGEGTEAFF. The CDR3 nucleotides read TGCGCCAGCAGCTTGCGGACAGGGGAGGGCACTGAAGCTTTCTTT.

The V and J genes are TRBV21-1 and TRBJ2-5; no DNA check was done on the table's D call, TRBD2. TRBV21-1 is marked as a pseudogene. CDR3 length: 19 amino acids. The CDR3 spells CASSKAKGLAGEARKTQYF. Here the CDR3 DNA reads TGTGCCAGCAGCAAAGCCAAGGGACTAGCGGGAGAGGCCCGGAAGACCCAGTACTTC.

CDR3 sequence (DNA): TGTGCCAGCAGCCCTATGGCTGGGGGCTACAATGAGCAGTTCTTC. Translating gives CASSPMAGGYNEQFF. The V gene is TRBV3-1, the J gene TRBJ2-1, with D possibly called TRBD1 or TRBD2 (5 bases each). This CDR3 has 15 residues. Germline lookup yields CDR1 LGHDT and CDR2 YNNKEL (reference sequence). V shed 4 bases and J shed 3 bases, with 13 bases lying between them.

This rearrangement joins TRBV20-1 to TRBJ1-1; unclear D gene. Germline V gene data show CDR1 as DFQATT and CDR2 as SNEGSKA (reference sequence). The CDR3 loop spans 12 amino acids. Trimming took off 2 bases at V and 0 bases at J, with 4 bases between the two ends. CDR3 DNA sequence: TGCAGTGCTAGAAAAATGAACACTGAAGCTTTCTTT. Translating gives CSARKMNTEAFF.

This clonotype appeared a few times. V gene TRBV28 combines with J gene TRBJ2-4, with D possibly TRBD1 on 6 matching bases. CDR1 is MDHEN, CDR2 SYDVKM, per germline. This CDR3 comprises 16 residues. Between the trimmed V and J ends, which lost 2 bases and 5 bases, there was a span of 16 bases. CDR3 in DNA: TGTGCCAGCAGTTTAAAGGCAGGGGAGTTGCAAAACATTCAGTACTTC. It encodes CASSLKAGELQNIQYF.

The chain couples TRBV6-1 to TRBJ2-2; 11 bases are shared with TRBD1. Unmatched junction bases numbered 2, after V lost 7 bases and J lost 4 bases. CDR1 is MNHNS, CDR2 SASEGT, per germline. The CDR3 sequence is 14 residues long. CDR3 protein: CASKGTGGTGELFF. The CDR3 DNA follows: TGTGCCAGCAAGGGGACAGGGGGCACCGGGGAGCTGTTTTTT.

This clonotype was seen more than once but under ten times. The gene calls are TRBV14 and TRBJ2-6; perhaps TRBD1 as D (6 bases). CDR3 length equals 14 residues. Germline CDR1 is SGHDN and CDR2 is FVKESK. The V end was cut by 6 bases, the J end by 5 bases, with 11 bases between. The CDR3 here is CASSNRARANVLTF. CDR3 in DNA: TGTGCCAGCAGTAACAGGGCTAGGGCCAACGTCCTGACTTTC.